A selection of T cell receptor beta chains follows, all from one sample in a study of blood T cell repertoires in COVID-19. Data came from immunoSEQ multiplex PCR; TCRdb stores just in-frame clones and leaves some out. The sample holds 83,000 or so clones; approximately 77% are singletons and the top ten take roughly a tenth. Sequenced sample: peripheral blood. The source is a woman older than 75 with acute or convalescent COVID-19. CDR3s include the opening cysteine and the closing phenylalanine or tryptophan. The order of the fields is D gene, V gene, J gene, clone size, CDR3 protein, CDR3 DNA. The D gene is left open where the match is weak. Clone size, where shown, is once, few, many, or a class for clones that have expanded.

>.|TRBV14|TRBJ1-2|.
CASSQEGRSDYGYTF
TGTGCCAGCAGCCAAGAGGGCAGGTCAGACTATGGCTACACCTTC
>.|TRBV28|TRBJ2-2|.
CASRGRGTGELFF
TGTGCCAGTAGGGGGAGGGGTACCGGGGAGCTGTTTTTT
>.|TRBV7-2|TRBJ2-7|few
CASSLAGLFYEQYF
TGTGCCAGCAGCTTAGCGGGCCTATTCTACGAGCAGTACTTC
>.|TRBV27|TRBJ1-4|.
CASSLQGTNEKLFF
TGTGCCAGCAGCCTCCAGGGAACTAATGAAAAACTGTTTTTT
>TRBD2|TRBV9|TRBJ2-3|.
CASSVLAGDTDTQYF
TGTGCCAGCAGCGTACTAGCGGGTGACACAGATACGCAGTATTTT
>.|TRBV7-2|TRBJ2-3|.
CASERRRRTDTQYF
TGTGCCAGCGAACGGCGGAGACGCACAGATACGCAGTATTTT
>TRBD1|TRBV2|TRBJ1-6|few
CASREDRGLQTYNSPLHF
TGTGCCAGCAGAGAGGACAGGGGGCTTCAGACCTATAATTCACCCCTCCACTTT
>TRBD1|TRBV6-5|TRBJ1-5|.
CASSYSRGHSNQPQHF
TGTGCCAGCAGTTACTCGAGGGGGCACAGCAATCAGCCCCAGCATTTT
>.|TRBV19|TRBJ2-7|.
CASSTKGRSRGYEQYF
TGTGCCAGTAGTACCAAAGGGCGGTCCAGGGGCTACGAGCAGTACTTC
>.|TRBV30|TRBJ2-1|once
CAWSGPSGRGSYNEQFF
TGTGCCTGGAGTGGCCCCTCCGGCAGGGGCTCCTACAATGAGCAGTTCTTC
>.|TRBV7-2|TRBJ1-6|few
CASSLATALSSPLHF
TGTGCCAGCAGCTTAGCCACAGCTCTTAGTTCACCCCTCCACTTT
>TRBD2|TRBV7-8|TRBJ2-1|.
CASSLALASGSLDEQFF
TGTGCCAGCAGCTTAGCATTGGCTAGCGGGAGTCTCGATGAGCAGTTCTTC
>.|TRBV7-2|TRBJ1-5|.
CASSPQGMSNQPQHF
TGTGCCAGCAGCCCACAGGGTATGAGCAATCAGCCCCAGCATTTT
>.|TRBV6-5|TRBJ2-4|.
CASARRPADIQYF
TGTGCCAGCGCCCGCCGGCCGGCGGACATTCAGTACTTC
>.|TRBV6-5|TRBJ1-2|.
CASTNRVGGYTF
TGTGCCAGCACAAACAGGGTCGGGGGCTACACCTTC
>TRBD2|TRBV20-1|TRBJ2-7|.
CSASPVEAGTYEQYF
TGCAGTGCTAGTCCGGTAGAAGCGGGAACCTACGAGCAGTACTTC
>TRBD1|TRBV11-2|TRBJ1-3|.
CASGLQGAASGNTIYF
TGTGCCAGCGGCCTACAGGGGGCCGCCTCTGGAAACACCATATATTTT
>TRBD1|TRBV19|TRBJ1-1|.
CASSRSGGWTTEAFF
TGTGCCAGTAGTCGGTCAGGGGGCTGGACGACTGAAGCTTTCTTT
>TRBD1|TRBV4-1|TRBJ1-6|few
CASSQETGGRSPLHF
TGCGCCAGCAGCCAAGAGACAGGGGGCCGGTCACCCCTCCACTTT
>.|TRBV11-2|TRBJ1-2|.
CASSLRRANYGYTF
TGTGCCAGCAGCTTACGAAGAGCTAACTATGGCTACACCTTC
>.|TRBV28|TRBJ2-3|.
CASSFPPGVDTQYF
TGTGCCAGCAGTTTCCCGCCGGGAGTGGATACGCAGTATTTT
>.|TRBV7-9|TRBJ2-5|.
CASSFSGEETQYF
TGTGCCAGCAGCTTTTCAGGGGAAGAGACCCAGTACTTC
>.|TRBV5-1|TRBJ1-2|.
CASSLDPNNYGYTF
TGCGCCAGCAGCTTGGATCCTAACAACTATGGCTACACCTTC
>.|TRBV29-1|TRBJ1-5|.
CSVSGYNQPQHF
TGCAGCGTATCCGGGTACAATCAGCCCCAGCATTTT
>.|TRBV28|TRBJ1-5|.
CASSRRQGGVGQPQHF
TGTGCCAGCAGTCGGCGTCAGGGAGGAGTGGGTCAGCCCCAGCATTTT
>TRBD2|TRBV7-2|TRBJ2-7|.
CASSLEGREGNEQYF
TGTGCCAGCAGCTTAGAAGGGCGGGAGGGTAACGAGCAGTACTTC
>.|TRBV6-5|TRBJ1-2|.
CASSSGVNYGYTF
TGTGCCAGCAGCTCAGGGGTTAACTATGGCTACACCTTC
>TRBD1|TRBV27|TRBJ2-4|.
CATSIDRVNIQYF
TGTGCCACCTCGATAGACAGGGTGAACATTCAGTACTTC
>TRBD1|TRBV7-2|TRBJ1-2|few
CASSPRGDRGGDGYTF
TGTGCCAGCAGCCCGAGAGGGGACAGGGGCGGGGATGGCTACACCTTC
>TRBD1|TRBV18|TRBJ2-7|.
CASQTGYEQYF
TGTGCCAGCCAGACAGGGTACGAGCAGTACTTC
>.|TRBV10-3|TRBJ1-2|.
CAISEGQRTNYGYTF
TGTGCCATCAGTGAGGGACAGCGAACTAACTATGGCTACACCTTC
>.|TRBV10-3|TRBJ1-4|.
CAISESTGGLGEKLFF
TGTGCCATCAGTGAGTCGACGGGGGGCCTCGGGGAAAAACTGTTTTTT
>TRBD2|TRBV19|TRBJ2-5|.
CASSISGRGGQETQYF
TGTGCCAGTAGTATTTCCGGACGGGGGGGGCAAGAGACCCAGTACTTC
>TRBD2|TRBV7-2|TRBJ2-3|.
CASSLESGGATQYF
TGTGCCAGCAGCTTAGAATCGGGGGGGGCTACGCAGTATTTT
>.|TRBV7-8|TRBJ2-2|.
CASRNRVGELFF
TGTGCCAGCAGAAACAGGGTCGGGGAGCTGTTTTTT
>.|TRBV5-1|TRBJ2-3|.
CASSAQQATIGTDTQYF
TGCGCCAGCAGCGCCCAACAGGCTACCATTGGCACAGATACGCAGTATTTT
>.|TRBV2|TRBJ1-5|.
CASSEGGGPQHF
TGTGCCAGCAGTGAGGGGGGTGGTCCCCAGCATTTT
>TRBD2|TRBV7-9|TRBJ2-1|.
CASSRRASGSSYNEQFF
TGTGCCAGCAGCCGAAGGGCTAGCGGGAGCTCCTACAATGAGCAGTTCTTC
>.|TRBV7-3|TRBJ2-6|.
CASSLSPGTGANVLTF
TGTGCCAGCAGCTTAAGTCCAGGGACTGGGGCCAACGTCCTGACTTTC
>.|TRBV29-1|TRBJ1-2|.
CSAPQGTNYGYTF
TGCAGCGCCCCTCAGGGCACTAACTATGGCTACACCTTC
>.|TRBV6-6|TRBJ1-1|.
CASSYTRGNTEAFF
TGTGCCAGCAGTTATACCAGGGGCAACACTGAAGCTTTCTTT
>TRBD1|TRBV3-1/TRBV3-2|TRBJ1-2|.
CASSQDGTRTGGSYGYTF
TGTGCCAGCAGCCAAGATGGAACTAGGACAGGGGGCAGCTATGGCTACACCTTC
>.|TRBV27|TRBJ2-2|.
CASSWLATGELFF
TGTGCCAGCAGTTGGCTAGCTACCGGGGAGCTGTTTTTT
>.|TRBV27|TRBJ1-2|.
CASKQNGVNYGYTF
TGTGCCAGCAAGCAAAACGGAGTTAACTATGGCTACACCTTC
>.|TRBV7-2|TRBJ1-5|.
CASSFNSNQPQHF
TGTGCCAGCAGCTTTAATAGCAATCAGCCCCAGCATTTT
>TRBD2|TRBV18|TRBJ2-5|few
CASSPGYERGVQETQYF
TGTGCCAGCTCACCAGGGTACGAGCGGGGCGTACAAGAGACCCAGTACTTC
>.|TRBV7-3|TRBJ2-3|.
CASSLNQGVADTQYF
TGTGCCAGCAGCTTAAATCAAGGGGTAGCAGATACGCAGTATTTT
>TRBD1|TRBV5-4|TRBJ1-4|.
CASSPGGTGAPNEKLFF
TGTGCCAGCAGCCCGGGAGGGACAGGGGCCCCTAATGAAAAACTGTTTTTT
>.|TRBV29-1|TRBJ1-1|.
CSGSRGTEAFF
TGCAGCGGGTCACGGGGAACTGAAGCTTTCTTT
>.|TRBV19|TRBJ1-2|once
CASSILSRHGYTF
TGTGCCAGTAGTATCCTTTCCAGGCATGGCTACACCTTC
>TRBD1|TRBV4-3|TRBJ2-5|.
CASWGQGRKTQYF
TGCGCCAGCTGGGGACAGGGGAGGAAGACCCAGTACTTC
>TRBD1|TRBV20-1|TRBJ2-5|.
CSASPTWDRGGQETQYF
TGCAGTGCTAGTCCCACCTGGGACAGGGGAGGGCAAGAGACCCAGTACTTC